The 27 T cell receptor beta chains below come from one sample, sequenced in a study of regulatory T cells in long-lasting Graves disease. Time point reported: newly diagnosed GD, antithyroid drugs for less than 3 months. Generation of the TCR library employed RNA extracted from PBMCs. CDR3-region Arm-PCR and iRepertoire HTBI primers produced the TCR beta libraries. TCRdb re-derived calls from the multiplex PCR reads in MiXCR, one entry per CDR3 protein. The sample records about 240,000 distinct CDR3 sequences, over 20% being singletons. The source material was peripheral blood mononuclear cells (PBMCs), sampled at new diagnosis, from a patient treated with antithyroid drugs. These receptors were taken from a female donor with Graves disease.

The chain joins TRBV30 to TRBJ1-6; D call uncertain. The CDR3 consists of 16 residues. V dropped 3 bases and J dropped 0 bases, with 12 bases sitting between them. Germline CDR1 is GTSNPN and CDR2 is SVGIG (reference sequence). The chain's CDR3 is CAWSLSHVSYNSPLHF. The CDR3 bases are TGTGCCTGGAGCTTAAGTCACGTCTCCTATAATTCACCCCTCCACTTT.

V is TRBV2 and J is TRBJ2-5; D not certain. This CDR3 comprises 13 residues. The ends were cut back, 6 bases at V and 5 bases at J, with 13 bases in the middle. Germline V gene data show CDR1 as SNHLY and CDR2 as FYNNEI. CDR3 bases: TGTGCCAGCAGCCAAGATGGTTGGGAGACCCAGTACTTC. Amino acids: CASSQDGWETQYF. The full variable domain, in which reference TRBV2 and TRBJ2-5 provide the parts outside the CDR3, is EPEVTQTPSHQVTQMGQEVILRCVPISNHLYFYWYRQILGQKVEFLVSFYNNEISEKSEIFDDQFSVERPDGSNFTLKIRSTKLEDSAMYFCASSQDGWETQYFGPGTRLLVL.

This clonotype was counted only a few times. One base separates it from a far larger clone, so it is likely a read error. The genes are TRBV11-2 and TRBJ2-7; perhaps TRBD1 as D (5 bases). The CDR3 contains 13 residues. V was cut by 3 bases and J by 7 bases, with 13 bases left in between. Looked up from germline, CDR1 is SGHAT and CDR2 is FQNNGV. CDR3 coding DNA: TGTGCCAGCAGCTTTACAGGTTACAATGAGCAGTACTTC. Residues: CASSFTGYNEQYF.

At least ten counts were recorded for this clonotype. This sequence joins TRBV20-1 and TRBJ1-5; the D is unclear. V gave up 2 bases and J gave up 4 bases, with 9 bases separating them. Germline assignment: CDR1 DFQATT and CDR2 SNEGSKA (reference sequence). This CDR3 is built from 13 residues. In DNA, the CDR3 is TGCAGTGCTAGATACGACGGGAATCAGCCCCAGCATTTT. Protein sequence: CSARYDGNQPQHF.

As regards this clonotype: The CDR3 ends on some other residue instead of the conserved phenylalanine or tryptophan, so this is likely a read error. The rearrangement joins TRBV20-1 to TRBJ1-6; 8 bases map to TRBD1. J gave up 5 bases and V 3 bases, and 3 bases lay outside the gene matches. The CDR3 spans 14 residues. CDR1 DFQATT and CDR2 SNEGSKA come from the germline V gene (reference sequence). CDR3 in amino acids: CSASDRGDNSPLHL. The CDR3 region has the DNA TGCAGTGCTAGTGACAGGGGAGATAATTCACCCCTCCACCTT.

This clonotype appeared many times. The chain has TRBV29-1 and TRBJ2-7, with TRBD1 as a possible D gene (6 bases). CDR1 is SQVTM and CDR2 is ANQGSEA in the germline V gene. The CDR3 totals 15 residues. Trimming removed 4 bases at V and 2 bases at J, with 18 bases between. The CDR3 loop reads CSVADGQGSPYEQYF. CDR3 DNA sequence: TGCAGCGTTGCGGATGGGCAGGGGAGTCCCTACGAGCAGTACTTC.

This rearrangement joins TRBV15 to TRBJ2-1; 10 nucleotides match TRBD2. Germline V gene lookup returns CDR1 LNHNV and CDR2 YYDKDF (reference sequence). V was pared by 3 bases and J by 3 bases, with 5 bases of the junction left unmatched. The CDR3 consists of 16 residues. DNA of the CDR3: TGTGCCACCAGCAGCCTGACTAGCGGGTTCTACAATGAGCAGTTCTTC. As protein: CATSSLTSGFYNEQFF.

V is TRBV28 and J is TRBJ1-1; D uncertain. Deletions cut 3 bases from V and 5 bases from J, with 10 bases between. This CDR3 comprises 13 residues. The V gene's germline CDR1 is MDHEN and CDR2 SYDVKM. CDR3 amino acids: CASSFPVGTEAFF. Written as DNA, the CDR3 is TGTGCCAGCAGTTTCCCGGTGGGAACTGAAGCTTTCTTT.

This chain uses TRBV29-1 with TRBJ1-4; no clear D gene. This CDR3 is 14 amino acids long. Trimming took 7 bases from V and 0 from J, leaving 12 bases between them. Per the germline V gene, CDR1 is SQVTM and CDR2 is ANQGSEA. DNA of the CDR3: TGCAGCGCCCTAGACACCTCAACTAATGAAAAACTGTTTTTT. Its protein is CSALDTSTNEKLFF.

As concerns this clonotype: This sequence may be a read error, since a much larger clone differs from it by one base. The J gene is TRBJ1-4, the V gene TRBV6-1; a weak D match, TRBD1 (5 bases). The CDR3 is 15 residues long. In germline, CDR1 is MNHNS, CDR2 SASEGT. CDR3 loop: CASSEVFRVTEKLLF. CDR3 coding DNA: TGTGCCAGCAGTGAAGTCTTCAGGGTTACCGAAAAACTGCTTTTT.

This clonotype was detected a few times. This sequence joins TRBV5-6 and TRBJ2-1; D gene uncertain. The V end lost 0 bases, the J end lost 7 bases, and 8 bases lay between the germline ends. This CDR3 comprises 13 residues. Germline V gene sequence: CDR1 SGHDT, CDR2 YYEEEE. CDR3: CASSLAEPNEQFF. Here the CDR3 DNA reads TGTGCCAGCAGCTTGGCAGAGCCAAATGAGCAGTTCTTC.

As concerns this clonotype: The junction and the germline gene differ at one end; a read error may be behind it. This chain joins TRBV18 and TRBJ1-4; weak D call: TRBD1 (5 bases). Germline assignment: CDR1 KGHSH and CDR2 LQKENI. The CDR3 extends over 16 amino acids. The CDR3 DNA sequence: TGTGCCAGCTCCCCACCCGGGACGGCTACTAATGAAAAACTGTTTTTT. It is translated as CASSPPGTATNEKLFF.

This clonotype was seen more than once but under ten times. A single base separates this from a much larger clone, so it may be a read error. The CDR3 nucleotides read TGTGCCGGCAGATCCACCTCGGAGCAGTACTTC. This codes for CAGRSTSEQYF. V gene TRBV14 combines with J gene TRBJ2-7, with D unresolved. Germline V gene sequence: CDR1 SGHDN, CDR2 FVKESK. The CDR3 length is 11 residues.

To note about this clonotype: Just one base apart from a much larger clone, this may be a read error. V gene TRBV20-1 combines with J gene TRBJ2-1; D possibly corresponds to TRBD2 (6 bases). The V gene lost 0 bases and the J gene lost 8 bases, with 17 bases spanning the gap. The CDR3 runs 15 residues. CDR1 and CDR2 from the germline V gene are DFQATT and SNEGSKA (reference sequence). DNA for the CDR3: TGCAGTGCTAGAGATCATGTCGGAGGGTTAGATGAGCAGTTCTTC. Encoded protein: CSARDHVGGLDEQFF.

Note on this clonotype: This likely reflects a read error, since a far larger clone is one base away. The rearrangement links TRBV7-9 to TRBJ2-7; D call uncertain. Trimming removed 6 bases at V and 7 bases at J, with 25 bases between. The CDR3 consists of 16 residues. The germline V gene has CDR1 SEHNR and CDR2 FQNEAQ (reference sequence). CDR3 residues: CASSGRAASSYNEQYF. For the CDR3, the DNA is TGTGCCAGCAGTGGACGGGCGGCAAGCTCCTACAATGAGCAGTACTTC.

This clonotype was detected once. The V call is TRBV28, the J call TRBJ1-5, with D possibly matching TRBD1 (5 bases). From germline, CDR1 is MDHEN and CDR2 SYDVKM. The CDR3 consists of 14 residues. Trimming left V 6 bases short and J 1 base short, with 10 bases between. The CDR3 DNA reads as TGTGCCAGCAGCAAAGACAGAAGCAATCAGCCCCAGCATTTT. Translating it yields CASSKDRSNQPQHF.

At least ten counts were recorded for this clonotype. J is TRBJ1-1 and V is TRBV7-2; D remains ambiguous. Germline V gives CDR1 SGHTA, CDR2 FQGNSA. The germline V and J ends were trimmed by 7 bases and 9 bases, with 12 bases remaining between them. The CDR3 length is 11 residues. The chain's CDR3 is CASTISPKAFF. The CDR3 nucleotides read TGTGCCAGCACCATATCACCGAAAGCTTTCTTT. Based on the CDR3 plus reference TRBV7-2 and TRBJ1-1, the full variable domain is GAGVSQSPSNKVTEKGKDVELRCDPISGHTALYWYRQSLGQGLEFLIYFQGNSAPDKSGLPSDRFSAERTGGSVSTLTIQRTQQEDSAVYLCASTISPKAFFGQGTRLTVV.

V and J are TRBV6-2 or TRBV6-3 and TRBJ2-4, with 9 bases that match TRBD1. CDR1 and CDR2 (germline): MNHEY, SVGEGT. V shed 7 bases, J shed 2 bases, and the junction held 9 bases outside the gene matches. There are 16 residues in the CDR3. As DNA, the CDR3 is TGTGCCAGCAACATACAGGGGGCTCGGACCAAAAACATTCAGTACTTC. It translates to CASNIQGARTKNIQYF.

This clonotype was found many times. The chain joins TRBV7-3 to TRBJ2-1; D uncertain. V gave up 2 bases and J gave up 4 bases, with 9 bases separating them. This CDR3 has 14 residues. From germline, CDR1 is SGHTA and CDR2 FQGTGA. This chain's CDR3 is CASSLSKEYNEQFF. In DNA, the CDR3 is TGTGCCAGCAGCTTATCTAAGGAATACAATGAGCAGTTCTTC.

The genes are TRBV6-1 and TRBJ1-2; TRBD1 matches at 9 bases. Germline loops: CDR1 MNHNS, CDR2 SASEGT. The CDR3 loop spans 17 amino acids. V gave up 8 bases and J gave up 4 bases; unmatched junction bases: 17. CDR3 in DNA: TGTGCCAGCTACGATCCGTTGGAGGGACAGGGCTTCTATGGCTACACCTTC. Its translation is CASYDPLEGQGFYGYTF.

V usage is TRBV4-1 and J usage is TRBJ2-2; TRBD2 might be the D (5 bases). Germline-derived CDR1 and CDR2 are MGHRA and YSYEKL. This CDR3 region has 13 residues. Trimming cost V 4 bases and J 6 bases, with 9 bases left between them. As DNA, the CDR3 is TGCGCCAGCAGCCGGAGGTGGGCCGGGGAGCTGTTTTTT. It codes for CASSRRWAGELFF.

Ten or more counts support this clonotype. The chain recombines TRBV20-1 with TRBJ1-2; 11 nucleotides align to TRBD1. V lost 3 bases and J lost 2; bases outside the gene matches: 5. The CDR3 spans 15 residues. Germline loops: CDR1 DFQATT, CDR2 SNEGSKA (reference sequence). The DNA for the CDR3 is TGCAGTGCTAGGGACAGGGGGCTTACAAACTATGGCTACACCTTC. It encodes CSARDRGLTNYGYTF.

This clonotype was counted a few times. CDR3 loop: CASSPPGQGNGELFF. For the CDR3, the DNA is TGTGCCAGCAGCCCACCCGGACAGGGGAACGGGGAGCTGTTTTTT. The chain recombines TRBV5-4 with TRBJ2-2, with 9 bases aligning to TRBD1. CDR1 and CDR2 (germline): SGHNT, YYREEE (reference sequence). The CDR3 extends over 15 amino acids. Trimming at V came to 4 bases and at J to 7 bases, leaving 8 bases not matched to a gene.

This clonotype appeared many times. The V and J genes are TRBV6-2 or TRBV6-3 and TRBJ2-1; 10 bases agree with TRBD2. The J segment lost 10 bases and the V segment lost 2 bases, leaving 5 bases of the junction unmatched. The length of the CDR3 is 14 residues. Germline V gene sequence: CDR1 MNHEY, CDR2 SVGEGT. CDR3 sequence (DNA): TGTGCCAGCAGTTACGCCCCGGGACTAGCGGAGCAGTTCTTC. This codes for CASSYAPGLAEQFF.

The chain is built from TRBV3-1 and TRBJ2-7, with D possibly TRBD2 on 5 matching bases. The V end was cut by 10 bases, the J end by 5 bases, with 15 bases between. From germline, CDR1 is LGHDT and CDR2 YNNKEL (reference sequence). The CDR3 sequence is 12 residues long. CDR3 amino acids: CANTRGRDEQYF. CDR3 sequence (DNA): TGTGCCAACACCCGGGGTCGGGACGAGCAGTACTTC.

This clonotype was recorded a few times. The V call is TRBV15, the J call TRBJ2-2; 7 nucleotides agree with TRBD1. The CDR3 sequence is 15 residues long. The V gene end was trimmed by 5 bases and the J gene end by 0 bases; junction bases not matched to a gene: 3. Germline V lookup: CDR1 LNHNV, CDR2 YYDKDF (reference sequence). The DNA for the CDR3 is TGTGCCACCAGCCCCAGGGGGACGAACACCGGGGAGCTGTTTTTT. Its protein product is CATSPRGTNTGELFF.

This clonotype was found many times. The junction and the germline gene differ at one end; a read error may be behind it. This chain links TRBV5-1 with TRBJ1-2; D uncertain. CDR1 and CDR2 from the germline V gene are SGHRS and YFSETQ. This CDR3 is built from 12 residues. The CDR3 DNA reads TGTGCCAGCAGCTCTGGCGGCTATGGCTACACCTTC. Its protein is CASSSGGYGYTF.